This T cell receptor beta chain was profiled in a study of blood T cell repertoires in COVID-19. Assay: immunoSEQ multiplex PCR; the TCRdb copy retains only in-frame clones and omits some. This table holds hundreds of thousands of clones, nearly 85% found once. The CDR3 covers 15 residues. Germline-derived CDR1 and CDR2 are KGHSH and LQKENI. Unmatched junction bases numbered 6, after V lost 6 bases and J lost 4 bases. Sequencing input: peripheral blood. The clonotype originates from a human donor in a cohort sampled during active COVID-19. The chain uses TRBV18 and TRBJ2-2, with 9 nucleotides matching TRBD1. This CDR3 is CASSLQGAPTGELFF. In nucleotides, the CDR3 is TGTGCCAGCTCGCTACAGGGGGCGCCCACCGGGGAGCTGTTTTTT.